The 25 T cell receptor beta chains presented below share a single source sample, sequenced in a study of cytomegalovirus exposure and HLA in healthy donors (TCRdb year 2017). Library generation was performed with the immunoSEQ multiplex PCR assay. For the multiplex PCR, a mixture combining 60 forward primers for TCR Vbeta segments and 13 reverse primers for TCR Jbeta segments was used. Not all clones reach the TCRdb copy of this immuneACCESS table, which keeps in-frame sequences only. Checked studies attribute under half of the gap to unresolved V genes and leave the rest unexplained. The sample contains approximately 130,000 clones, 75% to 90% of them found a single time. The ten biggest clones cover more than 1.5% of the sample. The material sequenced was PBMCs. These receptors all come from a man in his forties in good health and CMV-seronegative.

The chain carries TRBV28 and TRBJ2-7, with 8 bases fitting TRBD1. This CDR3 has 13 residues. Germline V CDR1 and CDR2: MDHEN, SYDVKM. V trimming: 5 bases; J trimming: 7 bases; junction bases outside the gene matches: 7. The CDR3 bases are TGTGCCAGCAGTCCAACACAGGGGGGAGAGCAGTACTTC. Its protein product is CASSPTQGGEQYF.

The chain couples TRBV6-5 to TRBJ1-3, with TRBD1 identical over 10 bases. Germline loops: CDR1 MNHEY, CDR2 SVGAGI. The length of the CDR3 is 15 residues. V shed 5 bases, J shed 9 bases, and the junction held 10 bases outside the gene matches. CDR3 region: CASSPGTGALSTIYF. The DNA of the CDR3 is TGTGCCAGCAGTCCCGGGACAGGGGCTTTATCCACCATATATTTT.

The chain carries TRBV11-3 and TRBJ2-1; 11 positions agree with TRBD1. Trimming removed 0 bases from V and 8 bases from J; junction bases left unmatched: 6. The germline V gene encodes CDR1 SGHNT and CDR2 YENEEA. CDR3 length: 16 amino acids. The CDR3 region has the DNA TGTGCCAGCAGCTTAGAAGGGACAGGGGGGACGGATGAGCAGTTCTTC. Translating it yields CASSLEGTGGTDEQFF.

The chain uses TRBV21-1 and TRBJ2-5; the table's D call TRBD2 went unverified against the DNA. TRBV21-1 is labeled a pseudogene. The CDR3 extends over 15 amino acids. CDR3 coding DNA: TGTGCCAGCCGACCGGGACTAGGTTCGCGAGAGACCCAGTACTTC. Translation gives CASRPGLGSRETQYF.

The chain is built from TRBV10-1 and TRBJ1-4, with TRBD1 as a possible D gene (5 bases). Germline V gene lookup returns CDR1 WNHNN and CDR2 SYGVQD (reference sequence). The CDR3 contains 15 residues. Trimming took 6 bases from V and 7 from J, leaving 18 bases between them. CDR3 region: CASRSQGELGEKLFF. The CDR3, as DNA: TGCGCCAGCAGGTCGCAGGGTGAGTTGGGTGAAAAACTGTTTTTT.

The rearrangement joins TRBV6-5 to TRBJ2-4; TRBD1 agrees at 7 bases. Germline V gene lookup returns CDR1 MNHEY and CDR2 SVGAGI. This CDR3 comprises 15 residues. J lost 2 bases, V lost 2 bases, and 3 bases had no gene match. In DNA, the CDR3 is TGTGCCAGCAGTTACACAGGGGACACCAAAAACATTCAGTACTTC. Translating gives CASSYTGDTKNIQYF.

J is TRBJ2-3 and V is TRBV7-3; 9 positions match TRBD2. Per germline, CDR1 SGHTA and CDR2 FQGTGA. Trimming removed 3 bases from V and 4 bases from J; junction bases left unmatched: 5. There are 15 residues in the CDR3. CDR3 sequence reads: CASSFGASGADTQYF. As DNA, the CDR3 is TGTGCCAGCAGCTTTGGGGCTAGCGGGGCAGATACGCAGTATTTT.

The chain is built from TRBV9 and TRBJ2-1; 10 nucleotides match TRBD2. The V segment lost 4 bases and the J segment 3 bases; nucleotides outside the gene matches: 7. Germline CDR1 reads SGDLS; CDR2 reads YYNGEE. The CDR3 length is 16 residues. The CDR3 nucleotides read TGTGCCAGCAGCTCCCTAGCGGGAGCTGACTACAATGAGCAGTTCTTC. Its translation is CASSSLAGADYNEQFF.

This clone was counted a few times. The gene calls are TRBV19 and TRBJ1-4; 7 positions match TRBD1. The CDR3 covers 18 residues. Trimming removed 7 bases from V and 4 bases from J; junction bases left unmatched: 18. Looked up from germline, CDR1 is LNHDA and CDR2 is SQIVND (reference sequence). For the CDR3, the DNA is TGTGCCAGTATGCCCTATGGGTGGACAGGAGGTTTTAATGAAAAACTGTTTTTT. Its protein is CASMPYGWTGGFNEKLFF.

This sequence joins TRBV13 and TRBJ1-1; D is ambiguous. Germline-derived CDR1 and CDR2 are PRHDT and FYEKMQ (reference sequence). Trimming took off 1 base at V and 1 base at J, with 4 bases between the two ends. The CDR3 sequence is 13 residues long. CDR3: CASSLDKNTEAFF. The DNA of the CDR3 is TGTGCCAGCAGCTTAGATAAGAACACTGAAGCTTTCTTT.

V usage is TRBV30 and J usage is TRBJ2-5, with TRBD2 matching over 12 bases. Trimming took 5 bases from V and 4 from J; bases not matched to a gene: 8. CDR3 length: 15 residues. The germline CDR1 and CDR2 sequences are GTSNPN and SVGIG (reference sequence). CDR3 DNA: TGTGCCTGGGGGACTAGCGGGTGGAGACGAGAGACCCAGTACTTC. Amino acid sequence: CAWGTSGWRRETQYF.

The chain joins TRBV29-1 to TRBJ2-1, with 8 bases that match TRBD1. Unmatched junction bases numbered 10, after V lost 5 bases and J lost 7 bases. CDR1 is SQVTM, CDR2 ANQGSEA, per germline. The CDR3 covers 14 residues. CDR3 sequence (DNA): TGCAGCGTTTACTCCGGGACAGGCAAGAATGAGCAGTTCTTC. Protein: CSVYSGTGKNEQFF.

The chain joins TRBV5-1 to TRBJ2-7; 8 nucleotides line up with TRBD2. CDR3 size: 16 residues. Trimming cost V 1 base and J 7 bases; bases outside gene matches: 13. Germline lookup yields CDR1 SGHRS and CDR2 YFSETQ. In nucleotides, the CDR3 is TGCGCCAGCAGCTTGAGGTTAGCGGGAATCGAGGAAGAGCAGTACTTC. It is translated as CASSLRLAGIEEEQYF.

The chain has TRBV10-3 and TRBJ2-5, with D possibly being TRBD1 or TRBD2 (5 bases each). Germline CDR1 reads ENHRY; CDR2 reads SYGVKD. V was cut by 8 bases and J by 1 base, with 11 bases left in between. The CDR3 extends over 13 amino acids. The CDR3 sequence: CAIGGGAQETQYF. In nucleotides, the CDR3 is TGTGCCATCGGTGGGGGAGCCCAAGAGACCCAGTACTTC.

The V and J genes are TRBV6-5 and TRBJ2-1; D is undetermined. Trimming removed 0 bases at V and 5 bases at J, with 5 bases between. CDR1 is MNHEY and CDR2 is SVGAGI in the germline V gene. This CDR3 is 13 amino acids long. CDR3 amino acids: CASSYSSDNEQFF. The CDR3 region has the DNA TGTGCCAGCAGTTACTCGTCAGACAATGAGCAGTTCTTC.

This clone showed up just a few times. The chain has TRBV19 and TRBJ2-3; TRBD2 is a possible D gene (6 bases). The CDR3 has 15 amino acids. V lost 4 bases, J lost 3 bases, and 14 bases lay in between. In germline, CDR1 is LNHDA, CDR2 SQIVND (reference sequence). In DNA, the CDR3 is TGTGCCAGTAGTAGCCTCCTTGGGGGGACAGATACGCAGTATTTT. Residues: CASSSLLGGTDTQYF.

The V gene is TRBV7-2, the J gene TRBJ1-5; tentative D call: TRBD1 (6 bases). Germline CDR1 and CDR2: SGHTA and FQGNSA. There are 15 residues in the CDR3. V lost 1 base, J lost 2 bases, and 9 bases lay in between. The CDR3 DNA follows: TGTGCCAGCAGCTTAGACAGGGCAGGCAATCAGCCCCAGCATTTT. It yields the protein CASSLDRAGNQPQHF.

The chain has TRBV11-1 and TRBJ2-3; D is perhaps TRBD1 (5 bases). Trimming took off 2 bases at V and 3 bases at J, with 6 bases between the two ends. The CDR3 totals 13 residues. CDR1 SGHAT and CDR2 FQDESV come from the germline V gene (reference sequence). DNA of the CDR3: TGTGCCAGCAGCTTACAGGGAACAGATACGCAGTATTTT. This gives the protein CASSLQGTDTQYF.

J is TRBJ2-7 and V is TRBV12-5; 7 nucleotides agree with TRBD1. From germline, CDR1 is LGHNT and CDR2 FRNRAP. The CDR3 totals 13 residues. Losses at the gene ends were 2 bases for V and 3 bases for J; bases not matched to a gene: 1. CDR3 sequence (DNA): TGTGCTAGTGGTTTGCCAGGGGGCTACGAGCAGTACTTC. The encoded protein is CASGLPGGYEQYF.

This rearrangement joins TRBV4-1 to TRBJ1-4, with 11 bases matching TRBD1. V lost 3 bases, J lost 8 bases, and 5 bases stayed unmatched. This CDR3 region has 15 residues. CDR1 and CDR2 from the germline V gene are MGHRA and YSYEKL. The CDR3 bases are TGCGCCAGCAGCCAGTGGGACAGGGGGGGGGAAAAACTGTTTTTT. The encoded protein is CASSQWDRGGEKLFF.

The gene calls are TRBV11-3 and TRBJ1-2; maybe TRBD1 (5 bases). Per the germline V gene, CDR1 is SGHNT and CDR2 is YENEEA. The CDR3 contains 14 residues. V shed 6 bases and J shed 2 bases, with 13 bases lying between them. This CDR3 is CASSPFGGNYGYTF. As DNA, the CDR3 is TGTGCCAGCAGTCCCTTCGGGGGGAACTATGGCTACACCTTC. Variable domain in full (rest from reference TRBV11-3 and TRBJ1-2): EAGVVQSPRYKIIEKKQPVAFWCNPISGHNTLYWYLQNLGQGPELLIRYENEEAVDDSQLPKDRFSAERLKGVDSTLKIQPAELGDSAVYLCASSPFGGNYGYTFGSGTRLTVV.

The CDR3 spells CASSWDRYDTEAFF. DNA for the CDR3: TGTGCCAGCAGCTGGGACAGGTATGACACTGAAGCTTTCTTT. The chain is built from TRBV5-4 and TRBJ1-1; 8 nucleotides align to TRBD1. Germline V lookup: CDR1 SGHNT, CDR2 YYREEE (reference sequence). V shed 3 bases and J 3 bases; nucleotides not matched to a gene: 4. This CDR3 contains 14 residues.

As to this clone: A read error may account for a junction end that differs from germline. This chain links TRBV2 with TRBJ2-7; TRBD1 might be the D (5 bases). The germline V gene has CDR1 SNHLY and CDR2 FYNNEI. The CDR3 consists of 12 residues. The CDR3 DNA sequence: TGTGCCAGCAGTGTTGTGGGGCTCGAGCAGCACTTC. Translated: CASSVVGLEQHF. Drawing the rest from reference TRBV2 and TRBJ2-7, the complete variable domain is EPEVTQTPSHQVTQMGQEVILRCVPISNHLYFYWYRQILGQKVEFLVSFYNNEISEKSEIFDDQFSVERPDGSNFTLKIRSTKLEDSAMYFCASSVVGLEQHFGPGTRLTVT.

The genes are TRBV5-1 and TRBJ2-4, with D unclear. Trimming removed 0 bases at V and 0 bases at J, with 4 bases between. From germline, CDR1 is SGHRS and CDR2 YFSETQ. The length of the CDR3 is 14 residues. CDR3: CASSLALAKNIQYF. The CDR3 nucleotides are TGCGCCAGCAGCTTGGCCTTAGCCAAAAACATTCAGTACTTC.

The chain combines TRBV6-1 with TRBJ2-1; D is ambiguous. The V gene's germline CDR1 is MNHNS and CDR2 SASEGT. Trimming cost V 2 bases and J 4 bases, with 12 bases left between them. This CDR3 spans 15 amino acids. CDR3 loop: CASSEFSGSYNEQFF. CDR3 in DNA: TGTGCCAGCAGTGAATTCAGTGGCTCATACAATGAGCAGTTCTTC.